This record covers a single T cell receptor beta chain. This clonotype was counted a few times. The antigen it recognizes is unknown. Base quality data are lacking; no much larger clone is found one base away. This sample stems from a study of read filtering for tumor transcriptome and immune sequencing (dated by TCRdb to about 2020). Study-wide context: The cohort consisted of over 16 male and some 13 female patients, with a mean age of around 60 years and an age range of roughly 45 to 85. After DNase treatment, whole-transcriptome libraries were prepared with the TruSeq RNA Access Library Prep Kit. Per sample, about 3.5 to 10.27 million TCR-region mapped reads were obtained with IR-seq, compared with only about 80 to 1,400 with RNA-seq. Using the same bone marrow samples, the study compared TCR repertoires obtained by targeted immune repertoire sequencing with those obtained by bulk whole-transcriptome sequencing. Under revised international staging, 8 patients fell into R-ISS I, approximately 15 into R-ISS II and over five into R-ISS III. A main aim was a read-filtering strategy for immune repertoire data, specifically whether clonotypes supported by a single read should be removed.

The CDR3 holds 14 amino acids from the cysteine to the phenylalanine. Here the CDR3 DNA is all that survives: 42 bases in frame from base 1. Trimming costs V 6 bases and J 2 bases, and their ends lie 13 bases apart. CDR1 and CDR2 were assigned from the germline V gene as ENHRY and SYGVKD. The full study reports these points: Removing single-read clonotypes increased the correlation between IR-seq and RNA-seq shared clonotype proportions. Rather than purified T cells, the sorted CD138-negative fraction was a mixed bone marrow immune population. In IR-seq, roughly four fifths of clonotypes but 3% to 3.5% of total reads were represented by single-read clonotypes, whereas in RNA-seq, about 75% of clonotypes and around 45% of reads were represented by single-read clonotypes. Clonotypes were captured by IR-seq at much higher depth and more reliably than by RNA-seq, and smaller IR-seq throughput was sufficient for identification of most shared clonotypes.

The Immunoverse kit was used to build TCR libraries from around 400 ng RNA, with molecular barcoded adaptors covering alpha/delta and beta/gamma chains. TCR library preparation was performed with the same RNA that was used for transcriptome sequencing. An Illumina HiSeq 4000 with 2 x 150 cycles was used to sequence the TCR libraries. Per the original workflow: TCR reads were aligned to human V, D, J and C references and assembled into CDR3 clonotypes with MiXCR, including quality filtering and error correction. The tcR package in R was used to analyze clonotype counts and gene usage diversity. For inspection of raw mapping reads, RNA-seq reads were mapped by STAR aligner version 2.5.3a onto GRCh37 of the human genome. To test the effect of sequencing depth on detected clonotypes, IR-seq fastq files were randomly downsampled using Seqtk 1.3. The public reads were quality trimmed at Q25 with fastp and then assembled into clones with MiXCR by TCRdb, keeping productive beta chains. Rows merge per CDR3 protein into single entries with the most common DNA and genes. These V and J calls rely on TCRdb rather than the paper's analysis. The sample yields roughly 93,000 distinct CDR3 sequences; 20% to 25% were counted once. The ten largest clones represent 10% to 12% of the sample.

Each patient had bone marrow sampled at the time of active disease. Isolation of bone marrow mononuclear cells was performed by Ficoll-Hypaque density gradient centrifugation. Myeloma plasma cells were removed and CD138-negative cells were obtained by negative selection following labeling with CD138 magnetic microbeads on a MACS separator. Purity of the isolated cells was checked by flow cytometry on an Attune NxT using CD138 antibodies. TRIzol reagent was used to extract total RNA, which was then quantified with a NanoDrop spectrophotometer. Paired RNA-seq and IR-seq were performed on each patient's CD138-negative bone marrow sample.

The receptor comes from a donor older than 35 with multiple myeloma. The chain employs TRBV10-3 and TRBJ2-5; TRBD1 could be the D gene, as 6 bases match. Input material: a population of CD138-negative cells sorted from bone marrow. The cell subset or site label, as the study defines it: bone marrow mononuclear cells depleted of CD138+ plasma/myeloma cells by negative magnetic selection. CDR3 loop: CAIRKDSSQETQYF. DNA sequence: TGTGCCATCAGGAAGGACAGTTCTCAAGAGACCCAGTACTTC.